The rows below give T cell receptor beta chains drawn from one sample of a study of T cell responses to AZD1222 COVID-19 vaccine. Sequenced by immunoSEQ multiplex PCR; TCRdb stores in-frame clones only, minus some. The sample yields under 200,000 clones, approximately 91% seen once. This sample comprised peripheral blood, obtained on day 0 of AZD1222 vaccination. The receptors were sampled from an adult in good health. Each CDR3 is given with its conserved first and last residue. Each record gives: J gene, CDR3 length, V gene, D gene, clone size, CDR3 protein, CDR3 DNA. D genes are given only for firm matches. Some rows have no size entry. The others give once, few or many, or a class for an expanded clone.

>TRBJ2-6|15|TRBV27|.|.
CASSLDPSWANVLTF
TGTGCCAGCAGTTTAGATCCAAGCTGGGCCAACGTCCTGACTTTC
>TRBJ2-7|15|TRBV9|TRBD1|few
CASSVAGQGTYEQYF
TGTGCCAGCAGCGTAGCGGGACAGGGTACCTACGAGCAGTACTTC
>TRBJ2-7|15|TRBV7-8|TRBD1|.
CASSTWDRGGYEQYF
TGTGCCAGCAGCACCTGGGACAGGGGCGGCTACGAGCAGTACTTC
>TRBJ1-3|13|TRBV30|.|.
CAWNRGVGNTIYF
TGTGCCTGGAATAGAGGGGTTGGAAACACCATATATTTT
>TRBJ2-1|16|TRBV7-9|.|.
CASSHPDQPVHNEQFF
TGTGCCAGCAGCCACCCGGACCAACCCGTTCACAATGAGCAGTTCTTC
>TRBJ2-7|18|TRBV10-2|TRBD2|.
CASSEPRASGGPTGEQYF
TGCGCCAGCAGTGAGCCCAGGGCTAGCGGGGGCCCCACTGGGGAGCAGTACTTC
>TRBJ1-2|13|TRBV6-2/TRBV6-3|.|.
CASSFGARYGYTF
TGTGCCAGCAGTTTCGGGGCTCGCTATGGCTACACCTTC
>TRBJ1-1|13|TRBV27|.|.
CAIKSSAQTEAFF
TGTGCCATCAAGTCCAGCGCGCAAACTGAAGCTTTCTTT
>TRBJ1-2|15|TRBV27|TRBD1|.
CASSHISDRLYGYTF
TGTGCCAGCAGTCATATCTCGGACAGGCTCTATGGCTACACCTTC
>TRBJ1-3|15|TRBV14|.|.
CASSPWVGAENTIYF
TGTGCCAGCAGCCCGTGGGTTGGGGCCGAAAACACCATATATTTT
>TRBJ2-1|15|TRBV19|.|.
CASSISRGLQDEQFF
TGTGCCAGTAGTATTTCGAGGGGCCTACAAGATGAGCAGTTCTTC
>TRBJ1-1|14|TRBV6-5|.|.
CATRLGDENTEAFF
TGTGCCACACGCCTCGGGGATGAGAACACTGAAGCTTTCTTT
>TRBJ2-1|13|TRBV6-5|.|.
CASKGFSYNEQFF
TGTGCCAGCAAGGGTTTCTCCTACAATGAGCAGTTCTTC
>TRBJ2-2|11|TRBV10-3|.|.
CAISANRELFF
TGTGCCATCAGTGCGAACAGGGAGCTGTTTTTT
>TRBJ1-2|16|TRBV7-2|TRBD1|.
CASSLGRDRVGYGYTF
TGTGCCAGCAGCTTGGGCCGGGACAGGGTCGGCTATGGCTACACCTTC
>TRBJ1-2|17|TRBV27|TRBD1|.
CASSLLAGDRVGYGYTF
TGTGCCAGCAGTTTATTGGCCGGGGACAGGGTAGGCTATGGCTACACCTTC
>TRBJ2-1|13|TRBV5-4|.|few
CASSPRGYNEQFF
TGTGCCAGCAGCCCGAGGGGTTACAATGAGCAGTTCTTC
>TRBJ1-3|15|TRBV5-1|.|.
CASSLEASVPDTIYF
TGCGCCAGCAGCTTGGAGGCCTCGGTGCCGGACACCATATATTTT
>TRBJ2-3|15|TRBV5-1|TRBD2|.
CASSQGLAEADTQYF
TGCGCCAGCAGCCAAGGACTAGCGGAGGCAGATACGCAGTATTTT
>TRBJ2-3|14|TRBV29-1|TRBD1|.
CSVERDRGRDTQYF
TGCAGCGTTGAACGGGACAGGGGGCGAGATACGCAGTATTTT
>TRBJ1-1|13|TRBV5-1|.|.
CASCGPGNTEAFF
TGCGCCAGCTGCGGCCCGGGGAACACTGAAGCTTTCTTT
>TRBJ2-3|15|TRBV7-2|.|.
CASSLVASPADTQYF
TGTGCCAGCAGCTTAGTAGCGAGTCCCGCAGATACGCAGTATTTT
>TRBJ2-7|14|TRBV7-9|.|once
CASSLEGTAYEQYF
TGTGCCAGCAGCTTAGAGGGCACTGCCTACGAGCAGTACTTC
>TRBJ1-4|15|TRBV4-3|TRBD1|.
CASSQGQGANEKLFF
TGCGCCAGCAGCCAAGGACAGGGAGCTAATGAAAAACTGTTTTTT
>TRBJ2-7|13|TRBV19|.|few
CASSIYGKDEQYF
TGTGCCAGTAGTATTTATGGAAAAGACGAGCAGTACTTC
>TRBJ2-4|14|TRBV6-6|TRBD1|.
CASSYRTGKNIQYF
TGTGCCAGCAGTTACCGGACAGGCAAAAACATTCAGTACTTC
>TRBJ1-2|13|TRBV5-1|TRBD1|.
CASAGTGGYGYTF
TGCGCCAGCGCCGGTACAGGGGGATATGGCTACACCTTC
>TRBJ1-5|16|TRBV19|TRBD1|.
CASSIRQGEGNQPQHF
TGTGCCAGTAGTATCCGCCAGGGGGAGGGCAATCAGCCCCAGCATTTT
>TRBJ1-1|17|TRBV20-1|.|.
CSASFEFSRERLSEAFF
TGCAGTGCTAGTTTTGAGTTCAGCAGGGAGAGGCTTTCGGAAGCTTTCTTT
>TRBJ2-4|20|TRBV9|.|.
CASSIDPDIPRWGAKNIQYF
TGTGCCAGCAGCATAGATCCTGACATCCCGAGGTGGGGAGCCAAAAACATTCAGTACTTC
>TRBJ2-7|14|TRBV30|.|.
CAWKGTRSSYEQYF
TGTGCCTGGAAAGGGACAAGAAGCTCCTACGAGCAGTACTTC
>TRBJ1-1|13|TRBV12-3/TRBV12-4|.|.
CASSFDGYTEAFF
TGTGCCAGCAGTTTTGACGGATACACTGAAGCTTTCTTT
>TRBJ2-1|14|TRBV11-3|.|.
CASSLVGGRNEQFF
TGTGCCAGCAGCTTAGTGGGGGGACGTAATGAGCAGTTCTTC
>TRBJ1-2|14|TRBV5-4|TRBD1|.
CASSWRQGARGYTF
TGTGCCAGCAGCTGGAGACAGGGGGCGCGAGGCTACACCTTC
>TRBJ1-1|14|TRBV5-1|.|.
CASSSRDGGTEAFF
TGCGCCAGCAGCTCCCGGGACGGAGGAACTGAAGCTTTCTTT
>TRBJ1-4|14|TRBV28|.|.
CASSLRGLEEKLFF
TGTGCCAGCAGTTTGAGGGGTTTGGAGGAAAAACTGTTTTTT
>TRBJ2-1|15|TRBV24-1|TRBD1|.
CATSDRTGKAYEQFF
TGTGCCACCAGTGACCGGACAGGAAAGGCCTATGAGCAGTTCTTC
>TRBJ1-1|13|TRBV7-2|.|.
CASSLGPAFEAFF
TGTGCCAGCAGCTTAGGTCCAGCCTTTGAAGCTTTCTTT
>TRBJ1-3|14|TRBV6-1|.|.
CASSDSRFGNTIYF
TGTGCCAGCAGTGACAGTCGGTTCGGAAACACCATATATTTT
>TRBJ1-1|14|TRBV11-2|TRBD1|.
CASSVGTGNTEAFF
TGTGCCAGCAGCGTAGGGACAGGTAACACTGAAGCTTTCTTT
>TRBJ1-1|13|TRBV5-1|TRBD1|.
CASRTGVNTEAFF
TGCGCCAGCAGGACAGGGGTCAACACTGAAGCTTTCTTT
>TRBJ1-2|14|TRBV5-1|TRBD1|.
CASSLEGAGYGYTF
TGCGCCAGCAGCTTGGAGGGGGCTGGATATGGCTACACCTTC
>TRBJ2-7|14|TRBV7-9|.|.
CASTKSTESYEQYF
TGTGCCAGCACCAAATCGACAGAATCCTACGAGCAGTACTTC
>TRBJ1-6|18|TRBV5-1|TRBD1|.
CASSRGTDLDSYNSPLHF
TGCGCCAGCAGCCGAGGGACAGACCTCGACTCCTATAATTCACCCCTCCACTTT
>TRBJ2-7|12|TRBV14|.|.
CASSPYAYEQYF
TGTGCCAGCAGCCCCTACGCCTACGAGCAGTACTTC
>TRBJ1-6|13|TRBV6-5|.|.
CASSLEADSPLHF
TGTGCCAGCAGCTTGGAGGCGGATTCACCCCTCCACTTT
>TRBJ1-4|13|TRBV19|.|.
CASRVISNEKLFF
TGTGCCAGTAGGGTGATATCTAATGAAAAACTGTTTTTT
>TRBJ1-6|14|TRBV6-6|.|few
CASTEVPSRSPLHF
TGTGCCAGCACAGAGGTGCCTAGCCGCTCACCCCTCCACTTT
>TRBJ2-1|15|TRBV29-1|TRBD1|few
CSVEGQGASYNEQFF
TGCAGCGTTGAAGGACAGGGGGCGTCCTACAATGAGCAGTTCTTC
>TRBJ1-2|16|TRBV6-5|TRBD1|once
CASSYLGTVDHYGYTF
TGTGCCAGCAGTTACCTTGGGACAGTGGATCACTATGGCTACACCTTC
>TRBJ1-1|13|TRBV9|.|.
CASSSNPNTEAFF
TGTGCCAGCAGCTCCAACCCTAACACTGAAGCTTTCTTT
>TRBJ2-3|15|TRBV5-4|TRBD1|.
CASSFWTGSADTQYF
TGTGCCAGCAGCTTTTGGACAGGGAGCGCAGATACGCAGTATTTT
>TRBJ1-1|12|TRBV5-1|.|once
CARDDRNTEAFF
TGCGCCAGGGATGACAGGAACACTGAAGCTTTCTTT
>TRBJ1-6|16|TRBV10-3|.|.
CAISETDTQGNSPLHF
TGTGCCATCAGTGAGACCGACACCCAGGGTAATTCACCCCTCCACTTT
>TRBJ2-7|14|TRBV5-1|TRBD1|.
CASRPRDRNYEQYF
TGCGCCAGCAGGCCGAGGGACAGGAACTACGAGCAGTACTTC